This T cell receptor beta chain was sequenced during a study of blood T cells in healthy people across ages. Broader study findings: Among long-lived donors, naive CD4+ cells were more numerous and diversity higher than in aged donors. Strong correlation existed between TCR beta diversity and naive T cell percentage.

This clonotype occurred a few times. The antigen is unknown. Researchers report isolating at least 7 million PBMCs per sample. A second PCR of about 6 to 12 cycles used a sample-barcoded 5' primer and a J-beta primer mix. MiXCR, run by TCRdb on the 5' RACE reads, gives a single entry per CDR3 protein. The sample has fewer than 1,000,000 distinct CDR3 sequences, approximately 48% seen once. Per germline, CDR1 DFQATT and CDR2 SNEGSKA (reference sequence). The germline V and J ends were trimmed by 3 bases and 0 bases, with 9 bases remaining between them. This CDR3 spans 14 amino acids. Sequenced: blood. This chain links TRBV20-1 with TRBJ2-1; D tentatively reads TRBD1 or TRBD2 (5 bases each). The source of this sequence is a man aged 60-69 years in good health. Here the CDR3 reads CSASGTSSYNEQFF. The CDR3 coding sequence is TGCAGTGCTAGCGGGACGAGCTCCTACAATGAGCAGTTCTTC.